These T cell receptor beta chains were read from a single sample in a study of PD-1 blockade in classical Hodgkin lymphoma. The method was immunoSEQ multiplex PCR; TCRdb's version includes in-frame clones alone and lacks a portion of them. Of 40,000 to 45,000 clones in the sample, roughly 78% were seen once. The material was peripheral blood mononuclear cells (PBMCs), obtained at baseline. The receptors shown here come from a human donor with classical Hodgkin lymphoma. Both conserved end residues are part of each CDR3. The D gene is left open where the match is weak. Rows give clone size only sometimes, using once, few, many, or a class for an expanded clone.

>TRBV25-1|TRBJ2-3|.|.
TGTGCCAGCAGGGGCCACGACTCCACAGATACGCAGTATTTT
CASRGHDSTDTQYF
>TRBV7-3|TRBJ2-5|.|.
TGTGCCAGCAGCTTAACAGCGGACCGAGGTGGGACCCAGTACTTC
CASSLTADRGGTQYF
>TRBV6-7|TRBJ1-4|.|.
TGTGCCAGCAGTCCCAGTGAAAAACTGTTTTTT
CASSPSEKLFF
>TRBV4-1|TRBJ1-2|.|TRBD1
TGCGCCAGCAGCGGGACAGCACTTAACTATGGCTACACCTTC
CASSGTALNYGYTF
>TRBV7-8|TRBJ2-1|.|.
TGTGCCAGCAGCTTAAGCTCCGGGCCCCACAATGAGCAGTTCTTC
CASSLSSGPHNEQFF
>TRBV7-9|TRBJ2-7|.|.
TGTGCCAGCAGCTCCCGGTGGTCCTACGAGCAGTACTTC
CASSSRWSYEQYF
>TRBV6-6|TRBJ1-5|.|.
TGTGCCAGCAGTCCTGACCGCCGACGACAGCCCCAGCATTTT
CASSPDRRRQPQHF
>TRBV11-2|TRBJ2-1|.|.
TGTGCCAGCTGTTGCCCCCTGGCCTACAATGAGCAGTTCTTC
CASCCPLAYNEQFF
>TRBV5-1|TRBJ2-1|once|TRBD2
TGCGCCAGCAGCTCCCCGGGCGGTAGCGGGGGTAGGAATGAGCAGTTCTTC
CASSSPGGSGGRNEQFF
>TRBV5-1|TRBJ2-3|.|.
TGCGCCAGCAGGGGGCGGTCTAACACAGATACGCAGTATTTT
CASRGRSNTDTQYF
>TRBV7-6|TRBJ2-6|once|.
TGTGCCAGCAGCTTAGCTGGGGCCAACGTCCTGACTTTC
CASSLAGANVLTF
>TRBV10-2|TRBJ2-2|.|TRBD1
TGCGCCAGCACACAGGGGGATACCGGGGAGCTGTTTTTT
CASTQGDTGELFF
>TRBV11-2|TRBJ2-5|.|.
TGTGCCAGCAGCTTGGGGCGTGACGGGGAGACCCAGTACTTC
CASSLGRDGETQYF
>TRBV5-6|TRBJ2-7|.|TRBD1
TGTGCCAGCAGCTTGTTTGGACAGGGGGCGTACGAGCAGTACTTC
CASSLFGQGAYEQYF
>TRBV4-3|TRBJ1-6|.|.
TGCGCCAGCAGCCACTCGATGGGGCAGAATTCACCCCTCCACTTT
CASSHSMGQNSPLHF
>TRBV4-3|TRBJ2-2|.|.
TGCGCCAGCAGCCAAGAAAGGCCAGGGAGGAAGGAGCTGTTTTTT
CASSQERPGRKELFF
>TRBV7-2|TRBJ2-2|.|.
TGTGCCAGCAGCCTACAGGGAAGGGCCGGGGAGCTGTTTTTT
CASSLQGRAGELFF
>TRBV9|TRBJ2-5|.|.
TGTGCCAGCAGCGTTTATAGCATCGCAGAGACCCAGTACTTC
CASSVYSIAETQYF
>TRBV7-2|TRBJ1-2|.|.
TGTGCCAGCAGCCCCCCAGGCAGTGATAACTATGGCTACACCTTC
CASSPPGSDNYGYTF
>TRBV11-2|TRBJ2-7|.|.
TGTGCCAGCAGCCCGACTAGGGGTTCCTACGAGCAGTACTTC
CASSPTRGSYEQYF